This entry describes one T cell receptor beta chain. Its antigen is unidentified. Germline V gives CDR1 MDHEN, CDR2 SYDVKM. This CDR3 comprises 16 residues. This entry comes from a study of CXCR3-negative and CXCR3-positive naive CD8 T cells. General study results and limits: Memory CD8+ cells had much lower diversity, and both naive subsets had comparably high diversity. More hydrophobic TRB CDR3s occurred in CXCR3-positive than in CXCR3-negative naive cells.

5' RACE that incorporated UMI labels was used to prepare the TRB cDNA libraries. Following a re-call of the 5' RACE reads, TCRdb has one entry per CDR3 protein and lacks DNA. The listing contains around 63,000 distinct CDR3 sequences. The chain employs TRBV28 and TRBJ2-3; there is no DNA to check the TCRdb D call of TRBD1. Sequencing input: naive CXCR3+ CD8+ T cells from blood. As to subset: CD45RO-CCR7+CD27+CD95- naive CD8+ T cells expressing CXCR3 (TNR3+). The receptor's source is a human donor in good health. Some clones in this sample may be carry-over from other donors' samples. CDR3: CASSLAGGYPGDTQYF.